This T cell receptor (delta chain) was sequenced during a study of gamma-delta T cells after stem cell transplantation. With V trimmed by 2 bases and J by 9 bases, 6 bases remained unmatched. The length of the CDR3 is 16 residues. Per germline, CDR1 GEAIGNYY and CDR2 EKD. This clone was seen a few times. TCRdb re-called the RT-PCR reads using CATT. The data contain some 1,400 delta-chain clones, 35% to 55% of them singletons. Material for sequencing was gamma-delta T cells. The chain links TRDV2 to TRDJ3; TRDD3 matches at 10 bases. The receptor was derived from a human donor. It is not recorded whose cells these are; they may come from a transplant donor. CDR3 in DNA: TGTGCCTGTGACAAACTGGGGGATCTAGGCACCCGACAGATGTTTTTC. This encodes CACDKLGDLGTRQMFF.